The rows below give T cell receptor beta chains drawn from one sample of a study of identical twins. TCRdb reanalysed the 5' RACE reads using MiXCR and keeps one entry per CDR3 protein. The table shows approximately 620,000 distinct CDR3 sequences, with under 9% occurring only once. The same sample was also used in a study of yellow fever vaccine responses in identical twins.

Material for sequencing was PBMCs. The receptors were sampled from a woman under 30 in good health. The CDR3 runs from the conserved cysteine through the conserved F or W. D genes are given only for firm matches. The size field is filled for only some rows; it gives once, few, many or a size class.

J,D,size,V,DNA,CDR3
TRBJ2-7,TRBD2,few,TRBV29-1,TGCAGCGTGGCGCCGGGACTAGCCGGAGACGAGCAGTACTTC,CSVAPGLAGDEQYF
TRBJ2-1,.,few,TRBV7-8,TGTGCCAGCAGCTTACGGGGAGGGGGAATTATCAATGAGCAGTTCTTC,CASSLRGGGIINEQFF
TRBJ1-1,.,few,TRBV2,TGTGCCAGCAAGGGGGAGACTGAAGCTTTCTTT,CASKGETEAFF
TRBJ2-5,.,few,TRBV6-5,TGTGCCAGCAGTTACTCTGTGGCGGCGGAGACCCAGTACTTC,CASSYSVAAETQYF
TRBJ2-5,.,.,TRBV7-7,TGTGCTAGCAGCTTAAGCAGAGGACCCTACGAGACCCAGTACTTC,CASSLSRGPYETQYF
TRBJ2-1,.,many,TRBV12-3/TRBV12-4,TGTGCCAGCGAGGGGGATGAGCAGTTCTTC,CASEGDEQFF
TRBJ2-1,TRBD2,.,TRBV6-6,TGTGCCAACGGGGGGGGTCTGAATGAGCAGTTCTTC,CANGGGLNEQFF
TRBJ2-5,TRBD1,.,TRBV18,TGTGCCAGCTCACTAACGACAGGGCGTTCAAGTAAGGAGACCCAGTACTTC,CASSLTTGRSSKETQYF
TRBJ2-5,TRBD2,few,TRBV24-1,TGTGCCACCAGTGACTTGAGCGGGGGGGCCCAAGAGACCCAGTACTTC,CATSDLSGGAQETQYF
TRBJ2-7,.,few,TRBV11-2,TGTGCCAGCAGCCGGGGTCGGGAAAGGACCTACGAGCAGTACTTC,CASSRGRERTYEQYF
TRBJ1-5,.,.,TRBV2,TGTGCCAGCACCGAGGGGATCCAGCCCCAGCATTTT,CASTEGIQPQHF
TRBJ1-6,.,many,TRBV5-1,TGCGCCAGCAGCTTGGCACCCGGGACGGCTTATAATTCACCCCTCCACTTT,CASSLAPGTAYNSPLHF
TRBJ2-7,TRBD1,few,TRBV7-6,TGTGCCAGCAGCTCACCCTCCGGGACAGGGGGTCGCGAGCAGTACTTC,CASSSPSGTGGREQYF
TRBJ2-5,.,few,TRBV7-2,TGTGCCAGCAGTCTAGATATCCCCCCACCCTTGAAGACCCAGTACTTC,CASSLDIPPPLKTQYF
TRBJ2-2,TRBD2,few,TRBV6-1,TGTGCCAGCAGGGCGACTAGCGGGGGCACCGGGGAGCTGTTTTTT,CASRATSGGTGELFF
TRBJ2-7,.,few,TRBV5-1,TGCGCCAGCAGCCCAGATGGTCCGTCCTACGAGCAGTACTTC,CASSPDGPSYEQYF
TRBJ2-1,TRBD2,.,TRBV12-3/TRBV12-4,TGTGCCTGCAGTCCTACCGGACTAGCGGGTGGGGCAAACAATGAGCAGTTCTTC,CACSPTGLAGGANNEQFF
TRBJ2-7,TRBD2,.,TRBV30,TGTGCCTCCACCTTAGCGGGAGAGTTCACCGAGCAGTACTTC,CASTLAGEFTEQYF
TRBJ2-7,TRBD1,many,TRBV14,TGTGCCAGCAGCCAAGATTTTCAGGGGGCGTTCTACGAGCAGTACTTC,CASSQDFQGAFYEQYF
TRBJ2-1,.,many,TRBV15,TGTGCCACCAGCGGCGGGCGGGGGCCAACCTACAATGAGCAGTTCTTC,CATSGGRGPTYNEQFF
TRBJ2-7,.,few,TRBV5-6,TGTGCCAGCAGCTTCACAGGGGAGGTATCCTACGAGCAGTACTTC,CASSFTGEVSYEQYF
TRBJ2-1,.,.,TRBV20-1,TGCAGTGCTGGGAAAGGGATAGGAGGGAGGAAAGAGTACAATGAGCAGTTCTTC,CSAGKGIGGRKEYNEQFF
TRBJ2-1,TRBD2,few,TRBV4-1,TGCGCCAGCAGCCAAGATCCGGCTAGCGGGACATACAATGAGCAGTTCTTC,CASSQDPASGTYNEQFF
TRBJ2-1,.,many,TRBV4-3,TGCGCCAGCAGCCAGGAAGCGGCGCCGTACAATGAGCAGTTCTTC,CASSQEAAPYNEQFF
TRBJ2-1,TRBD2,.,TRBV7-2,TGTGCCAGCAGCTTTAGCGGGGCGAGCTCCTACAATGAGCAGTTCTTC,CASSFSGASSYNEQFF
TRBJ2-1,TRBD2,.,TRBV20-1,TGCAGTGCTAGAGTGTCGGCGGGAGGGAATGAGCAGTTCTTC,CSARVSAGGNEQFF
TRBJ2-7,.,few,TRBV10-3,TGTGCCATCAGGGACACTAACTACGAGCAGTACTTC,CAIRDTNYEQYF
TRBJ1-1,.,few,TRBV4-1,TGCGCCAGCAGCCAAGACAGGGTTGCCACTGAAGCTTTCTTT,CASSQDRVATEAFF
TRBJ2-1,.,many,TRBV7-2,TGTGCCAGCAGCCCCACTAGCTCCTACAATGAGCAGTTCTTC,CASSPTSSYNEQFF
TRBJ2-7,TRBD2,.,TRBV18,TGTGCCAGCTCACCGGGGACTAGCGGGACTCATCTTACCTACGAGCAGTACTTC,CASSPGTSGTHLTYEQYF
TRBJ2-7,.,.,TRBV14,TGTGCCAGCAGCCACGATCTAGGGCCGGGGGAGCAGTACTTC,CASSHDLGPGEQYF
TRBJ2-7,.,.,TRBV5-1,TGCGCCAGCAGCTTGGAACAGGGTGCCCCCTACGAGCAGTACTTC,CASSLEQGAPYEQYF